This entry lists 30 T cell receptor beta chains sequenced from one sample in a study of T cell clones after liver transplantation. Measured with immunoSEQ multiplex PCR; TCRdb has only the in-frame clones, and not every one. Counted here are 65,000 to 85,000 clones, around 84% occurring once; the ten biggest clones make up 2% to 2.5%. This sample comprised CD4+ T cells from blood, obtained less than 50 months after liver transplant. These receptors originate from a human patient who received a liver transplant. A subset of T cells may come from the graft donor.

The chain has TRBV19 and TRBJ1-5; D call uncertain. In germline, CDR1 is LNHDA, CDR2 SQIVND (reference sequence). The CDR3 runs 14 residues. V was shortened by 2 bases and J by 0 bases, with 5 bases between the two germline ends. The CDR3 DNA sequence: TGTGCCAGTAGTATAAAGGGTAGCAATCAGCCCCAGCATTTT. Translation gives CASSIKGSNQPQHF. The complete variable domain, with remaining parts taken from reference TRBV19 and TRBJ1-5, reads DGGITQSPKYLFRKEGQNVTLSCEQNLNHDAMYWYRQDPGQGLRLIYYSQIVNDFQKGDIAEGYSVSREKKESFPLTVTSAQKNPTAFYLCASSIKGSNQPQHFGDGTRLSIL.

The sample holds a few counts of this clone. The V and J genes are TRBV6-5 and TRBJ2-7; TRBD2 aligns across 10 bases. The germline gives CDR1 MNHEY, CDR2 SVGAGI. V lost 2 bases and J lost 7; bases outside the gene matches: 5. The CDR3 is made up of 14 amino acids. The CDR3 is CASSYLAGAGEQYF. CDR3 coding DNA: TGTGCCAGCAGTTACCTAGCGGGAGCGGGGGAGCAGTACTTC.

The V call is TRBV19, the J call TRBJ2-3; TRBD1 agrees at 9 bases. The CDR3 is 14 amino acids. Germline V gives CDR1 LNHDA, CDR2 SQIVND (reference sequence). Germline trimming cut 8 bases from V and 5 bases from J; bases unmatched to any gene: 8. This CDR3 reads CASGRDRERDTQYF. CDR3 coding DNA: TGTGCCAGTGGCCGGGACAGGGAACGAGATACGCAGTATTTT. The full variable domain, in which reference TRBV19 and TRBJ2-3 provide the parts outside the CDR3, is DGGITQSPKYLFRKEGQNVTLSCEQNLNHDAMYWYRQDPGQGLRLIYYSQIVNDFQKGDIAEGYSVSREKKESFPLTVTSAQKNPTAFYLCASGRDRERDTQYFGPGTRLTVL.

The rearrangement joins TRBV7-8 to TRBJ2-3; TRBD2 aligns across 13 bases. The CDR3 totals 14 residues. Losses at the gene ends were 5 bases for V and 14 bases for J; bases not matched to a gene: 10. Germline CDR1 reads SGHVS; CDR2 reads FQNEAQ. CDR3 in DNA: TGTGCCAGCAGCACGGGACTAGCGGGGACCACCCCGTATTTT. Translated: CASSTGLAGTTPYF. The variable domain in full, with the rest retrieved from reference TRBV7-8 and TRBJ2-3, is GAGVSQSPRYKVAKRGQDVALRCDPISGHVSLFWYQQALGQGPEFLTYFQNEAQLDKSGLPSDRFFAERPEGSVSTLKIQRTQQEDSAVYLCASSTGLAGTTPYFGPGTRLTVL.

The chain has TRBV6-5 and TRBJ1-2, with 8 bases matching TRBD1. Trimming at V came to 6 bases and at J to 7 bases, leaving 7 bases not matched to a gene. The CDR3 contains 13 residues. Germline CDR1 is MNHEY and CDR2 is SVGAGI. DNA of the CDR3: TGTGCCAGCAGGGTACGGACAGGGAGTGGCTACACCTTC. It codes for CASRVRTGSGYTF.

This clone was found a few times. V and J are TRBV6-1 and TRBJ2-7; D possibly corresponds to TRBD2 (6 bases). The germline CDR1 and CDR2 sequences are MNHNS and SASEGT. Trimming shortened V by 0 bases and J by 0 bases, and 9 bases separated the two germline ends. The CDR3 is 15 residues long. The CDR3 nucleotides are TGTGCCAGCAGTGAAGCTGCGGGATCCTCCTACGAGCAGTACTTC. Protein sequence: CASSEAAGSSYEQYF.

V usage is TRBV18 and J usage is TRBJ2-5; D is possibly TRBD1 or TRBD2 (5 bases each). The germline CDR1 and CDR2 sequences are KGHSH and LQKENI. CDR3 length: 14 amino acids. V dropped 1 base and J dropped 3 bases, with 9 bases sitting between them. The CDR3 region is CASSPRGLEETQYF. CDR3 DNA: TGTGCCAGCTCACCACGGGGGTTAGAAGAGACCCAGTACTTC.

This chain joins TRBV19 and TRBJ2-1, with 7 nucleotides matching TRBD2. V was pared by 7 bases and J by 3 bases, with 3 bases of the junction left unmatched. Germline V gene data show CDR1 as LNHDA and CDR2 as SQIVND (reference sequence). CDR3 length: 13 residues. The CDR3 bases are TGTGCCAGTAACGAGCGGGACTACAATGAGCAGTTCTTC. Amino acids: CASNERDYNEQFF.

This chain links TRBV6-5 with TRBJ1-4; maybe TRBD1 (6 bases). CDR1 is MNHEY, CDR2 SVGAGI, per germline. The CDR3 extends over 16 amino acids. Trimming cost V 2 bases and J 7 bases, with 17 bases left between them. CDR3 coding DNA: TGTGCCAGCAGTTACCACCCTCGGGGGGCGCCTGAAAAACTGTTTTTT. It codes for CASSYHPRGAPEKLFF.

This clone came up a few times. The gene calls are TRBV9 and TRBJ2-3; no firm D call. The V gene's germline CDR1 is SGDLS and CDR2 YYNGEE. The CDR3 sequence is 15 residues long. Trimming left V 3 bases short and J 9 bases short, with 20 bases between. The CDR3 sequence: CASSAGLPPRGTQYF. DNA of the CDR3: TGTGCCAGCAGCGCCGGGTTGCCCCCCCGAGGCACGCAGTATTTT.

The chain recombines TRBV5-1 with TRBJ2-5; D is possibly TRBD1 (6 bases). The CDR3 loop spans 12 amino acids. V lost 8 bases, J lost 1 base, and 9 bases lay in between. Germline V gene lookup returns CDR1 SGHRS and CDR2 YFSETQ. CDR3 loop: CASTGTQETQYF. In DNA, the CDR3 is TGCGCCAGTACAGGGACCCAAGAGACCCAGTACTTC. Combining the CDR3 with reference TRBV5-1 and TRBJ2-5 gives the whole variable domain KAGVTQTPRYLIKTRGQQVTLSCSPISGHRSVSWYQQTPGQGLQFLFEYFSETQRNKGNFPGRFSGRQFSNSRSEMNVSTLELGDSALYLCASTGTQETQYFGPGTRLLVL.

The sample holds a few counts of this clone. The V and J genes are TRBV11-2 and TRBJ1-3; no definite D call. V lost 7 bases and J lost 0, with 10 bases in between. The CDR3 is 14 amino acids. Germline CDR1 and CDR2: SGHAT and FQNNGV. CDR3 nucleotide sequence: TGTGCCAGCACCTTTTGGGACTCTGGAAACACCATATATTTT. Amino acids: CASTFWDSGNTIYF. The full variable domain, completed using reference TRBV11-2 and TRBJ1-3, is EAGVAQSPRYKIIEKRQSVAFWCNPISGHATLYWYQQILGQGPKLLIQFQNNGVVDDSQLPKDRFSAERLKGVDSTLKIQPAKLEDSAVYLCASTFWDSGNTIYFGEGSWLTVV.

The chain uses TRBV9 and TRBJ2-3; D may match TRBD1 or TRBD2 (5 bases each). Germline values: CDR1 SGDLS, CDR2 YYNGEE. This CDR3 region has 15 residues. Trimming removed 0 bases from V and 0 bases from J, with 8 bases in between. DNA of the CDR3: TGTGCCAGCAGCGTAGGGGGGATGAGCACAGATACGCAGTATTTT. Amino acids: CASSVGGMSTDTQYF.

J is TRBJ1-1 and V is TRBV9; TRBD1 agrees at 9 bases. The CDR3 has 15 amino acids. V dropped 3 bases and J dropped 1; count of bases not matched to a gene: 4. CDR1 SGDLS and CDR2 YYNGEE come from the germline V gene. The CDR3 nucleotides are TGTGCCAGCAGCGGTAAGGACAGGGGGAACACTGAAGCTTTCTTT. Protein sequence: CASSGKDRGNTEAFF.

The J gene is TRBJ2-3, the V gene TRBV5-6; 11 positions agree with TRBD2. In germline, CDR1 is SGHDT, CDR2 YYEEEE. The CDR3 has 16 residues. The ends lost 5 bases at V and 2 bases at J; junction bases unmatched: 7. The CDR3, as DNA: TGTGCCAGCAGGGGAGGACTAGCGGGTCTCACAGATACGCAGTATTTT. Its protein product is CASRGGLAGLTDTQYF.

The rearrangement joins TRBV5-6 to TRBJ2-1, with 7 bases matching TRBD1. Germline CDR1 is SGHDT and CDR2 is YYEEEE. V lost 4 bases and J lost 4; bases outside the gene matches: 5. The CDR3 sequence is 14 residues long. The CDR3 sequence is CASSPGTEYNEQFF. CDR3 coding DNA: TGTGCCAGCAGCCCCGGGACAGAGTACAATGAGCAGTTCTTC. The full variable domain, with the rest looked up from reference TRBV5-6 and TRBJ2-1, is DAGVTQSPTHLIKTRGQQVTLRCSPKSGHDTVSWYQQALGQGPQFIFQYYEEEERQRGNFPDRFSGHQFPNYSSELNVNALLLGDSALYLCASSPGTEYNEQFFGPGTRLTVL.

The chain has TRBV7-2 and TRBJ2-1, with 8 bases lining up with TRBD1. With 5 bases clipped from V and 7 bases from J, the junction kept 10 bases outside the gene matches. CDR1 is SGHTA, CDR2 FQGNSA, per germline. The CDR3 is 15 residues long. CDR3 DNA sequence: TGTGCCAGCAGCCCGACGGACAGGGAGTGGAATGAGCAGTTCTTC. Its translation: CASSPTDREWNEQFF. The full variable domain, its missing parts supplied by reference TRBV7-2 and TRBJ2-1, is GAGVSQSPSNKVTEKGKDVELRCDPISGHTALYWYRQSLGQGLEFLIYFQGNSAPDKSGLPSDRFSAERTGGSVSTLTIQRTQQEDSAVYLCASSPTDREWNEQFFGPGTRLTVL.

The chain combines TRBV19 with TRBJ2-3; 10 bases line up with TRBD1. This CDR3 has 16 amino acids. The germline CDR1 and CDR2 sequences are LNHDA and SQIVND (reference sequence). Germline trimming cut 2 bases from V and 4 bases from J; bases unmatched to any gene: 6. The CDR3 coding sequence is TGTGCCAGTAGTATATCTTGGGACAGGGGAGCAGATACGCAGTATTTT. Translation: CASSISWDRGADTQYF.

This clone was detected only a few times. The chain joins TRBV4-2 to TRBJ2-7, with D uncertain. The CDR3 covers 15 residues. Deletions cut 3 bases from V and 2 bases from J, with 14 bases between. Germline CDR1 LGHNA, CDR2 YNFKEQ. Here the CDR3 DNA reads TGTGCCAGCAGCCATGAGAGAGGAAAGACCTACGAGCAGTACTTC. Translating gives CASSHERGKTYEQYF.

Within the sample, this clone is medium-sized. Other DNA sequences in this sample translate to the same CDR3. The chain joins TRBV7-2 to TRBJ2-7, with 7 bases lining up with TRBD1. J was trimmed by 6 bases and V by 5 bases; bases with no gene match: 4. CDR3 size: 12 residues. CDR1 and CDR2 from the germline V gene are SGHTA and FQGNSA. The CDR3 loop reads CASSLGGVEQYF. In DNA form, the CDR3 reads TGTGCCAGCAGCCTAGGGGGCGTCGAGCAGTACTTC.

The chain has TRBV28 and TRBJ1-1, with 9 bases that match TRBD1. V lost 3 bases, J lost 6 bases, and 8 bases stayed unmatched. This CDR3 is built from 15 residues. Germline loops: CDR1 MDHEN, CDR2 SYDVKM. The CDR3 loop reads CASSFLDRGGAEAFF. DNA for the CDR3: TGTGCCAGCAGTTTCTTGGACAGGGGCGGGGCTGAAGCTTTCTTT.

J is TRBJ1-4 and V is TRBV30; 8 nucleotides line up with TRBD1. This CDR3 region has 13 residues. The ends lost 5 bases at V and 8 bases at J; junction bases unmatched: 7. Germline V gene data show CDR1 as GTSNPN and CDR2 as SVGIG (reference sequence). CDR3: CAWAQGAGEKLFF. In nucleotides, the CDR3 is TGTGCCTGGGCGCAGGGGGCAGGGGAAAAACTGTTTTTT. The variable domain in full, with the rest retrieved from reference TRBV30 and TRBJ1-4, is SQTIHQWPATLVQPVGSPLSLECTVEGTSNPNLYWYRQAAGRGLQLLFYSVGIGQISSEVPQNLSASRPQDRQFILSSKKLLLSDSGFYLCAWAQGAGEKLFFGSGTQLSVL.

The chain has TRBV5-1 and TRBJ1-4; 9 bases map to TRBD1. CDR1 and CDR2 from the germline V gene are SGHRS and YFSETQ. The CDR3 extends over 15 amino acids. With V trimmed by 1 base and J by 6 bases, 4 bases remained unmatched. The DNA for the CDR3 is TGCGCCAGCAGCTTGACGACAGGGGGGTATGAAAAACTGTTTTTT. This encodes CASSLTTGGYEKLFF. The full variable domain, with the rest looked up from reference TRBV5-1 and TRBJ1-4, is KAGVTQTPRYLIKTRGQQVTLSCSPISGHRSVSWYQQTPGQGLQFLFEYFSETQRNKGNFPGRFSGRQFSNSRSEMNVSTLELGDSALYLCASSLTTGGYEKLFFGSGTQLSVL.

This chain joins TRBV28 and TRBJ2-7, with a possible D match to TRBD1 (6 bases). The CDR3 length is 14 residues. V was shortened by 11 bases and J by 4 bases, with 21 bases between the two germline ends. Germline V lookup: CDR1 MDHEN, CDR2 SYDVKM. The CDR3 reads CAVERGQGGYEQYF. The CDR3 DNA reads TGTGCCGTAGAAAGGGGACAAGGGGGTTACGAGCAGTACTTC.

V and J are TRBV29-1 and TRBJ2-3; 16 positions match TRBD2. Germline V gives CDR1 SQVTM, CDR2 ANQGSEA. This CDR3 region has 15 residues. The trim removed 3 bases at V and 10 bases at J, leaving 7 bases unmatched. The CDR3 is CSVEVGLAGGVAQYF. As DNA, the CDR3 is TGCAGCGTTGAGGTGGGACTAGCGGGAGGGGTCGCGCAGTATTTT.

The genes are TRBV4-1 and TRBJ2-2, with 7 positions matching TRBD2. Germline V gene data show CDR1 as MGHRA and CDR2 as YSYEKL. The CDR3 totals 16 residues. Germline trimming cut 1 base from V and 1 base from J; bases unmatched to any gene: 3. The CDR3 sequence: CASSQAPSGNTGELFF. CDR3 bases: TGCGCCAGCAGCCAAGCACCTAGCGGGAACACCGGGGAGCTGTTTTTT.

This chain connects TRBV27 to TRBJ1-1; TRBD1 might be the D (6 bases). V was pared by 5 bases and J by 1 base, with 14 bases between. The germline gives CDR1 MNHEY, CDR2 SMNVEV (reference sequence). The CDR3 loop spans 15 amino acids. CDR3 sequence (DNA): TGTGCCAGCAGTCGCTCCGGGACAACGAACACTGAAGCTTTCTTT. Its protein is CASSRSGTTNTEAFF.

The J gene is TRBJ2-3, the V gene TRBV7-9; weak D call: TRBD1 (6 bases). Trimming took 7 bases from V and 1 from J, leaving 6 bases between them. The germline gives CDR1 SEHNR, CDR2 FQNEAQ (reference sequence). The CDR3 is 12 amino acids. CDR3 DNA: TGTGCCAGCACAGGGGGCACAGATACGCAGTATTTT. This gives the protein CASTGGTDTQYF.

This clone has just a few counts. Other DNA sequences of this sample code for an identical CDR3. The CDR3 coding sequence is TGTGCCAGCAGCGATAGGTACGAGCAGTACTTC. This gives the protein CASSDRYEQYF. The rearrangement uses TRBV7-2 and TRBJ2-7; D unresolved. The CDR3 extends over 11 amino acids. Trimming removed 5 bases from V and 4 bases from J, with 6 bases in between. Germline V CDR1 and CDR2: SGHTA, FQGNSA.

V usage is TRBV23-1 and J usage is TRBJ2-5, with D hard to call. TRBV23-1 is designated an ORF whose function remains uncertain. CDR3 length equals 15 residues. The ends were cut back, 2 bases at V and 4 bases at J, with 14 bases in the middle. The CDR3 spells CASSQAGPRGETQYF. CDR3 coding DNA: TGCGCCAGCAGTCAAGCCGGGCCGAGAGGAGAGACCCAGTACTTC.